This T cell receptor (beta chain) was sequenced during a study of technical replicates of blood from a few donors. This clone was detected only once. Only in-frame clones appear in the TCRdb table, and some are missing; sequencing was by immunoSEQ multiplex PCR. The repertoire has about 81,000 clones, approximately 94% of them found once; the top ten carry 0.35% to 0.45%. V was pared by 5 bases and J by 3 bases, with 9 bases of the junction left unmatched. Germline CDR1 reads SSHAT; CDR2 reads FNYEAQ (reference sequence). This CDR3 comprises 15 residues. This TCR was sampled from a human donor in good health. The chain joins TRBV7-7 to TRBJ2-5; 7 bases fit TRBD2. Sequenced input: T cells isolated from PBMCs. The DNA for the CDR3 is TGTGCCAGCAGCCCTAGGGGCGGGAGCGAAGAGACCCAGTACTTC. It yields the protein CASSPRGGSEETQYF.